These 2 T cell receptor beta chains were sequenced from one sample in a study of T cells after yellow fever vaccination. TCRdb re-derived calls from the 5' RACE reads in MiXCR, one entry per CDR3 protein. The top ten hold approximately 0.84% of the sample, which has 200,000 to 250,000 distinct CDR3 sequences, 6.9% seen once. Sequences were derived from CD4+ T cells sorted from PBMCs, sampled 15 days after the yellow fever booster vaccination. The receptors shown here come from a young man who received the YFV17D yellow fever vaccine.

The rearrangement uses TRBV11-3 and TRBJ2-3; TRBD2 matches 7 bases. CDR1 and CDR2 (germline): SGHNT, YENEEA. With 1 base clipped from V and 9 bases from J, the junction kept 7 bases outside the gene matches. This CDR3 spans 14 amino acids. The CDR3 DNA follows: TGTGCCAGCAGCTTAGGTTTGGCGGGAGACACGCAGTATTTT. The encoded protein is CASSLGLAGDTQYF.

This clonotype has a handful of counts. The chain uses TRBV28 and TRBJ2-7; 8 bases align to TRBD2. Trimming took 7 bases from V and 2 from J; bases not matched to a gene: 7. This CDR3 is 14 amino acids long. Germline lookup yields CDR1 MDHEN and CDR2 SYDVKM. CDR3 nucleotides: TGTGCCAGCATTAGCGGGGACCCTCCCTACGAGCAGTACTTC. As protein: CASISGDPPYEQYF.